Shown below are 28 T cell receptor beta chains from a single sample sequenced in a study of neurological immune-mediated disorders. One entry per CDR3 protein, called by TCRdb with MiXCR from the 5' RACE reads. Seen here are approximately 74,000 distinct CDR3 sequences, less than 5.5% observed once, and the top ten hold approximately 7%. Sequencing input: PBMCs. These receptors were obtained from a man between 18 and 35 years old with multiple sclerosis.

The chain carries TRBV10-3 and TRBJ2-7; D is unclear. CDR1 is ENHRY and CDR2 is SYGVKD in the germline V gene. Trimming pared 0 bases from V and 1 base from J, leaving 13 bases between. This CDR3 contains 16 residues. CDR3 coding DNA: TGTGCCATCAGTGAGTCGAGAGGCGCCGGATCCTACGAGCAGTACTTC. This codes for CAISESRGAGSYEQYF.

This clonotype was detected many times. The chain links TRBV10-3 to TRBJ2-5, with 9 bases that match TRBD1. The CDR3 has 14 residues. J was trimmed by 3 bases and V by 4 bases; bases with no gene match: 3. CDR1 is ENHRY and CDR2 is SYGVKD in the germline V gene. This CDR3 reads CAISGDRAKETQYF. CDR3 in DNA: TGTGCCATCAGTGGGGACAGGGCCAAAGAGACCCAGTACTTC.

This clonotype was seen at least ten times. V gene TRBV20-1 combines with J gene TRBJ2-3; TRBD2 matches at 7 bases. The V and J ends lost 1 base and 3 bases, in that order; junction bases with no gene match: 7. CDR1 is DFQATT, CDR2 SNEGSKA, per germline (reference sequence). The CDR3 is 15 residues long. The CDR3 here is CSARASRGVTDTQYF. The CDR3 coding sequence is TGCAGTGCTAGAGCCTCCCGGGGGGTTACAGATACGCAGTATTTT.

This clonotype was recorded at least ten times. The chain uses TRBV29-1 and TRBJ2-7, with 9 bases identical to TRBD1. The CDR3 has 13 amino acids. After removal of 4 bases from V and 4 bases from J, the junction contained 5 bases not matched to a gene. Germline CDR1 and CDR2: SQVTM and ANQGSEA. CDR3 sequence: CSVAQGARYEQYF. In DNA form, the CDR3 reads TGCAGCGTTGCACAGGGGGCGCGGTACGAGCAGTACTTC.

This clonotype was detected only once. The rearrangement joins TRBV30 to TRBJ1-6, with 7 positions matching TRBD1. With 3 bases clipped from V and 0 bases from J, the junction kept 5 bases outside the gene matches. The CDR3 spans 16 residues. From germline, CDR1 is GTSNPN and CDR2 SVGIG (reference sequence). The CDR3 DNA sequence: TGTGCCTGGAGCGCCAGGGGGAGCTCCTATAATTCACCCCTCCACTTT. Translated: CAWSARGSSYNSPLHF.

This sequence joins TRBV7-9 and TRBJ1-1; 11 bases are a match to TRBD1. After removal of 5 bases from V and 3 bases from J, the junction contained 5 bases not matched to a gene. The CDR3 length is 15 residues. Germline loops: CDR1 SEHNR, CDR2 FQNEAQ (reference sequence). CDR3 DNA sequence: TGTGCCAGCAGCGCGCCGGGACAGGGGGACACTGAAGCTTTCTTT. Protein sequence: CASSAPGQGDTEAFF.

This clonotype came up a few times. This chain connects TRBV20-1 to TRBJ2-5; no reliable D call. V was pared by 3 bases and J by 5 bases, with 10 bases between. In germline, CDR1 is DFQATT, CDR2 SNEGSKA (reference sequence). The CDR3 sequence is 12 residues long. The CDR3: CSASFPAETQYF. The DNA of the CDR3 is TGCAGTGCTAGTTTCCCAGCGGAGACCCAGTACTTC.

On this clonotype itself: Possible read error: a much larger clone is one base away. This chain uses TRBV20-1 with TRBJ2-4; maybe TRBD2 (7 bases). From germline, CDR1 is DFQATT and CDR2 SNEGSKA (reference sequence). The CDR3 is 14 amino acids. The CDR3 bases are TGCAGTGCTAGTAGGGGGGGACCCAAAAAAATTCAGTACTTC. Translation gives CSASRGGPKKIQYF.

This clonotype has at least ten counts. The chain recombines TRBV20-1 with TRBJ2-7, with D maybe TRBD2 (5 bases). CDR3 length: 13 amino acids. Looked up from germline, CDR1 is DFQATT and CDR2 is SNEGSKA (reference sequence). The V end lost 1 base, the J end lost 3 bases, and 10 bases lay between the germline ends. The CDR3 reads CSARVRGNYEQYF. CDR3 nucleotides: TGCAGTGCTAGAGTTCGGGGAAACTACGAGCAGTACTTC.

Comments on this clonotype: Just one base apart from a much larger clone, this may be a read error. The CDR3 does not close with the conserved phenylalanine or tryptophan, likely indicating a read error. The chain employs TRBV28 and TRBJ2-3; no firm D call. Germline CDR1 is MDHEN and CDR2 is SYDVKM. CDR3 length: 12 residues. Trimming stripped 3 bases from V and 3 bases from J, with 4 bases between. The CDR3 here is CASSFLTDTQYI. The CDR3 bases are TGTGCCAGCAGTTTTCTAACAGATACGCAGTATATT.

This clonotype was picked up many times. The chain links TRBV14 to TRBJ1-2; D is uncertain. V lost 0 bases and J lost 4, with 6 bases in between. Germline CDR1 reads SGHDN; CDR2 reads FVKESK. The CDR3 runs to 13 residues. CDR3 coding DNA: TGTGCCAGCAGCCAAGATCGGGGCTATGGCTACACCTTC. The encoded protein is CASSQDRGYGYTF.

The table lists this clonotype with many counts. The chain is built from TRBV7-2 and TRBJ1-3; D is unclear. Trimming took off 4 bases at V and 4 bases at J, with 14 bases between the two ends. Germline CDR1 reads SGHTA; CDR2 reads FQGNSA. This CDR3 spans 15 amino acids. CDR3 loop: CASSSIIYPGNTIYF. Written as DNA, the CDR3 is TGTGCCAGCAGCTCAATAATTTATCCCGGAAACACCATATATTTT.

This clonotype was picked up many times. The rearrangement uses TRBV25-1 and TRBJ1-2; tentatively, D is TRBD1 (5 bases). This CDR3 region has 10 residues. Trimming removed 7 bases at V and 8 bases at J, with 8 bases between. CDR1 is MGHDK and CDR2 is SYGVNS in the germline V gene. In nucleotides, the CDR3 is TGTGCCAGCAACGGGGACGGCTACACCTTC. Protein sequence: CASNGDGYTF.

Concerning this clonotype: Germline is not matched at one junction end, which may reflect a read error. The chain recombines TRBV20-1 with TRBJ1-6; D is undetermined. This CDR3 has 13 amino acids. CDR1 is DFQATT, CDR2 SNEGSKA, per germline (reference sequence). The CDR3 DNA follows: TGCAGTGCTAGAGTAGGGTTCAAGTCACCCCTCAACTTT. Translated: CSARVGFKSPLNF.

This clonotype was counted at least ten times. This chain connects TRBV7-9 to TRBJ1-1; D remains unclear. Germline V lookup: CDR1 SEHNR, CDR2 FQNEAQ (reference sequence). V lost 1 base and J 0 bases, leaving 12 bases between the germline ends. The CDR3 runs 16 residues. The CDR3 DNA is TGTGCCAGCAGCTTAGAGCAGCCACTAATGAACACTGAAGCTTTCTTT. It encodes CASSLEQPLMNTEAFF. The whole variable domain, filled in from reference TRBV7-9 and TRBJ1-1, reads DTGVSQNPRHKITKRGQNVTFRCDPISEHNRLYWYRQTLGQGPEFLTYFQNEAQLEKSRLLSDRFSAERPKGSFSTLEIQRTEQGDSAMYLCASSLEQPLMNTEAFFGQGTRLTVV.

This clonotype showed up many times. The chain joins TRBV11-2 to TRBJ2-7; TRBD2 might be the D (6 bases). Looked up from germline, CDR1 is SGHAT and CDR2 is FQNNGV. This CDR3 has 15 residues. With 0 bases removed from V and 2 bases from J, the gap between germline ends came to 11 bases. This chain's CDR3 is CASSLDGGFAYEQYF. Written as DNA, the CDR3 is TGTGCCAGCAGCTTAGACGGGGGTTTCGCCTACGAGCAGTACTTC.

This clonotype came up many times. V usage is TRBV20-1 and J usage is TRBJ2-1; 10 bases map to TRBD2. CDR3 size: 13 residues. The germline V gene has CDR1 DFQATT and CDR2 SNEGSKA (reference sequence). CDR3 protein: CSTGLAVRHEQFF. For the CDR3, the DNA is TGCAGCACAGGACTAGCGGTCAGACATGAGCAGTTCTTC.

J is TRBJ2-2 and V is TRBV7-6; D is perhaps TRBD2 (5 bases). Trimming removed 4 bases at V and 3 bases at J, with 15 bases between. The CDR3 extends over 16 amino acids. The germline V gene encodes CDR1 SGHVS and CDR2 FNYEAQ. The CDR3 here is CASSSRVQSHTGELFF. CDR3 bases: TGTGCCAGCAGCTCGAGGGTACAGAGTCACACCGGGGAGCTGTTTTTT.

To note about this clonotype: A read error is possible here, since a much larger clone lies one base away. This chain connects TRBV30 to TRBJ1-1; 9 bases line up with TRBD1. Germline V gene data show CDR1 as GTSNPN and CDR2 as SVGIG (reference sequence). The CDR3 runs to 14 residues. In nucleotides, the CDR3 is TGTGTCGGGACAGGGTGGGAAATGAACACTGAAGCTTTCTTT. Amino acids: CVGTGWEMNTEAFF.

This clonotype has at least ten counts. The rearrangement links TRBV20-1 to TRBJ1-5; 9 nucleotides match TRBD1. Losses at the gene ends were 7 bases for V and 6 bases for J; bases not matched to a gene: 10. CDR1 and CDR2 from the germline V gene are DFQATT and SNEGSKA (reference sequence). This CDR3 is 14 amino acids long. CDR3 sequence reads: CSVVDRGLVQPQHF. CDR3 DNA: TGCAGTGTCGTGGACAGGGGCCTTGTTCAGCCCCAGCATTTT.

Many counts were recorded for this clonotype. This chain uses TRBV20-1 with TRBJ2-3; 7 bases fit TRBD2. V shed 6 bases and J 2 bases; nucleotides not matched to a gene: 8. The CDR3 contains 14 residues. Per germline, CDR1 DFQATT and CDR2 SNEGSKA (reference sequence). CDR3: CSATGTIVTDTQYF. In DNA, the CDR3 is TGCAGTGCAACCGGGACTATAGTCACAGATACGCAGTATTTT.

At least ten counts were recorded for this clonotype. The chain recombines TRBV5-1 with TRBJ2-1; maybe TRBD2 (5 bases). Trimming cost V 0 bases and J 6 bases, with 16 bases left between them. This CDR3 is built from 16 residues. Germline loops: CDR1 SGHRS, CDR2 YFSETQ. The CDR3 region has the DNA TGCGCCAGCAGCTTGGGAGGGCAGTACTTAGGCAATGAGCAGTTCTTC. Its translation is CASSLGGQYLGNEQFF.

This clonotype was counted many times. The chain uses TRBV11-2 and TRBJ2-4, with 8 bases fitting TRBD2. Germline values: CDR1 SGHAT, CDR2 FQNNGV. V shed 0 bases, J shed 3 bases, and the junction held 4 bases outside the gene matches. There are 16 residues in the CDR3. In DNA, the CDR3 is TGTGCCAGCAGCTTAGATTTTAGCGGGGACAAAAACATTCAGTACTTC. Encoded protein: CASSLDFSGDKNIQYF.

This clonotype was seen only a few times. The chain uses TRBV11-3 and TRBJ2-2, with unresolved D. Trimming took off 5 bases at V and 7 bases at J, with 14 bases between the two ends. Germline assignment: CDR1 SGHNT and CDR2 YENEEA. The CDR3 covers 14 residues. CDR3 residues: CASSGRKGSGELFF. In nucleotides, the CDR3 is TGTGCCAGCAGCGGCCGAAAGGGCAGCGGGGAGCTGTTTTTT. The variable domain in full, with the rest retrieved from reference TRBV11-3 and TRBJ2-2, is EAGVVQSPRYKIIEKKQPVAFWCNPISGHNTLYWYLQNLGQGPELLIRYENEEAVDDSQLPKDRFSAERLKGVDSTLKIQPAELGDSAVYLCASSGRKGSGELFFGEGSRLTVL.

The sample holds many counts of this clonotype. The gene calls are TRBV10-3 and TRBJ2-2, with D hard to call. Germline V gene lookup returns CDR1 ENHRY and CDR2 SYGVKD. The CDR3 is 13 residues long. Trimming pared 4 bases from V and 5 bases from J, leaving 8 bases between. CDR3 region: CAISVGETGELFF. The CDR3 nucleotides read TGTGCCATCAGTGTCGGTGAGACCGGGGAGCTGTTTTTT.

As regards this clonotype: A much more abundant neighbour one base away suggests this may be a read error. CDR3 DNA sequence: TGTGCCAACAGGGAACCAGGGTTCTACCGAGAAGCTTTCTTT. Its protein product is CANREPGFYREAFF. The chain combines TRBV6-6 with TRBJ1-1; D possibly corresponds to TRBD1 (6 bases). The CDR3 is 14 residues long. Germline lookup yields CDR1 MNHNY and CDR2 SVGAGI (reference sequence). Between the trimmed V and J ends, which lost 10 bases and 8 bases, there was a span of 23 bases.

The chain carries TRBV7-9 and TRBJ1-1, with no clear D. Germline V gene lookup returns CDR1 SEHNR and CDR2 FQNEAQ (reference sequence). The CDR3 runs 14 residues. Trimming pared 0 bases from V and 1 base from J, leaving 6 bases between. CDR3 sequence: CASSLASKNTEAFF. For the CDR3, the DNA is TGTGCCAGCAGCTTAGCAAGTAAGAACACTGAAGCTTTCTTT.

This clonotype was observed at least ten times. The V call is TRBV9, the J call TRBJ1-1, with D possibly matching TRBD1 (5 bases). This CDR3 is built from 15 residues. Deletions cut 2 bases from V and 4 bases from J, with 15 bases between. CDR1 and CDR2 (germline): SGDLS, YYNGEE. The CDR3 is CASSVGGGEGTEAFF. The DNA for the CDR3 is TGTGCCAGCAGCGTCGGAGGAGGGGAAGGCACTGAAGCTTTCTTT.